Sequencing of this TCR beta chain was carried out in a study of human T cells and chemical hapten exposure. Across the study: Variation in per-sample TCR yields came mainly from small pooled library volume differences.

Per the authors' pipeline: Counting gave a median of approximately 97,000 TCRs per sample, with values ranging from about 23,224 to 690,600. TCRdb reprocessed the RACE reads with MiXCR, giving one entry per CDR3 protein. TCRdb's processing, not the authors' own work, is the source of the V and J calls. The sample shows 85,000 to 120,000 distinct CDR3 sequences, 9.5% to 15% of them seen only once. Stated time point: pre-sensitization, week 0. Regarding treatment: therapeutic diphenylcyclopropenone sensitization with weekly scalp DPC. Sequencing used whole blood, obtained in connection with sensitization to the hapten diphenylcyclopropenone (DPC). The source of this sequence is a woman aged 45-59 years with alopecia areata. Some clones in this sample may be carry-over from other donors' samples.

CDR3 residues: CASSQATGYTGELFF. The CDR3 DNA reads TGCGCCAGCAGCCAGGCGACAGGCTACACCGGGGAGCTGTTTTTT. The chain combines TRBV4-1 with TRBJ2-2; D is possibly TRBD1 (6 bases). This CDR3 has 15 amino acids. Germline V CDR1 and CDR2: MGHRA, YSYEKL. The germline V and J ends were trimmed by 3 bases and 3 bases, with 11 bases remaining between them.